This T cell receptor (beta chain) was profiled in a study of cytotoxic CD8 clonotypes in ibrutinib-treated CLL. For the study at large: Sequenced samples delivered averages of around 260,000 productive templates and roughly 94,000 productive rearrangements.

Study findings and constraints: The public clonotypes identified were infrequent and showed contraction or stability on treatment. Baseline levels were approached again at progression, after clonality had risen at ibrutinib response. Baseline clonality was higher than in age-matched healthy donors and moved in step with circulating CD8+ T-cell counts.

Germline V gene data show CDR1 as SQVTM and CDR2 as ANQGSEA. The CDR3 has 13 residues. V was trimmed by 7 bases and J by 0 bases, leaving 11 bases between them. In the case of this clone: No antigen is known for it.

Assay: immunoSEQ multiplex PCR; the TCRdb copy retains only in-frame clones and omits some. Found here are over 110,000 clones, less than 95% of them singletons; the top ten hold approximately 10%. The sample consisted of PBMCs, taken after 12 months of ibrutinib treatment. The TCR originated in a human donor with chronic lymphocytic leukemia. The chain joins TRBV29-1 to TRBJ2-3, with unresolved D. In DNA, the CDR3 is TGCAGCGCGGGTCGTGCTAGCACAGATACGCAGTATTTT. This codes for CSAGRASTDTQYF.